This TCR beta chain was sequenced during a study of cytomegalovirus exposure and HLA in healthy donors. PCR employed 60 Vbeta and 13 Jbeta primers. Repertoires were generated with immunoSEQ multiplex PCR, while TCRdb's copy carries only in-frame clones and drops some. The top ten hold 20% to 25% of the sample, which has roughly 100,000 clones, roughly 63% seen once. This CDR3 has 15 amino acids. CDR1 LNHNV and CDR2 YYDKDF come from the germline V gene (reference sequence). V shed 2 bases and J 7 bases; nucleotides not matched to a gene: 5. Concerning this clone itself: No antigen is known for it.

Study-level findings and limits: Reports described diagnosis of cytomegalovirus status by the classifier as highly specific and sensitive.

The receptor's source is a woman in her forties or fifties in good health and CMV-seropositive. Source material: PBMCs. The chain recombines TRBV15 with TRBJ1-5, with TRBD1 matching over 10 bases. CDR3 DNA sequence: TGTGCCACCAGCAGATCTCGACAGGGGGCCCAGCCCCAGCATTTT. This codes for CATSRSRQGAQPQHF.